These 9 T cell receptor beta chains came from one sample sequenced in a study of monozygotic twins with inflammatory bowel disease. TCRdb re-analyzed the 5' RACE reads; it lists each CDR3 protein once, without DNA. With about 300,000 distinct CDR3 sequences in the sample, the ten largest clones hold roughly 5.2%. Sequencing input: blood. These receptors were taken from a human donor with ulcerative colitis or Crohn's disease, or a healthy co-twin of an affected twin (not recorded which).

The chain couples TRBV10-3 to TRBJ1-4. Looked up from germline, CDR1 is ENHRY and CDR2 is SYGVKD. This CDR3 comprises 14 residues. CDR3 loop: CAIGGKAGNEKLFF.

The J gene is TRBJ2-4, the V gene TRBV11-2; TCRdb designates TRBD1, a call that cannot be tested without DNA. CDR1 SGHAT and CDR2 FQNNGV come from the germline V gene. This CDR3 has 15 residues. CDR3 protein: CASRLMPGFLNIQYF.

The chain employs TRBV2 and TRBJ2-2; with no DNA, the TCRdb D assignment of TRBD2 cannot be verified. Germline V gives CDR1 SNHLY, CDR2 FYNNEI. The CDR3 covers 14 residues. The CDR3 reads CASRTNTNTGELFF.

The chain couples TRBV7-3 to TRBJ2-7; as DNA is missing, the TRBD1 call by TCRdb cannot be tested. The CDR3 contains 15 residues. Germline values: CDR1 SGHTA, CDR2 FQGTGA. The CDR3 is CASSWTGAGSDEQYF.

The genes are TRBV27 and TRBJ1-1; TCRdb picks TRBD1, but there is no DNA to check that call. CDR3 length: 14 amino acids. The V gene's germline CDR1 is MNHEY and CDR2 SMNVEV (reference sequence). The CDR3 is CASIPEGMNTEAFF.

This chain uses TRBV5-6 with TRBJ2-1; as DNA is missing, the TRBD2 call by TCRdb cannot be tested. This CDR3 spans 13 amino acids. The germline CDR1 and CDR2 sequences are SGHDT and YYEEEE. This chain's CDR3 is CASSPRWSGSGFF.

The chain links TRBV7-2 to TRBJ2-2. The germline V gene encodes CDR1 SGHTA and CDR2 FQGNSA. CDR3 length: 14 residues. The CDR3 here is CASSLGRSPGELFF.

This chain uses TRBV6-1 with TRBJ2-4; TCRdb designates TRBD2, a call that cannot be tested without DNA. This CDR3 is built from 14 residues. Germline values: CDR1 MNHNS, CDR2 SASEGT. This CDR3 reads CATSRDLAKNIQYF.

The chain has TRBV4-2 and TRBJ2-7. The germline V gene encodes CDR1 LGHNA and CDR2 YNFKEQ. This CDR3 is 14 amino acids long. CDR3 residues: CASSQDRAFYEQYF.